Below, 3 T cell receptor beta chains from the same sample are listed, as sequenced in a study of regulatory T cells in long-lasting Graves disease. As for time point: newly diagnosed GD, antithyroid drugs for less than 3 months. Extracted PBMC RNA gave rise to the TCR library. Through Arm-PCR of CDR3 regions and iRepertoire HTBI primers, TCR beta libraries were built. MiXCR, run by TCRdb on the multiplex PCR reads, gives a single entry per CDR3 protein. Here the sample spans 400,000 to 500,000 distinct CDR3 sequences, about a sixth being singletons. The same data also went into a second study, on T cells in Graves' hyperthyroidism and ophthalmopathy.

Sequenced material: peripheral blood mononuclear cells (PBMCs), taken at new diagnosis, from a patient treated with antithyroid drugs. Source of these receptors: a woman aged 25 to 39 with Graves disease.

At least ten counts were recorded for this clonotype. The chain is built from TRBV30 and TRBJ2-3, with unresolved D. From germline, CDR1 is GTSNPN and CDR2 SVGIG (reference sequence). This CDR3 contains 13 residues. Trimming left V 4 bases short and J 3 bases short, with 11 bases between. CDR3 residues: CAWTVGSTDTQYF. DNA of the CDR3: TGTGCCTGGACCGTCGGTAGTACAGATACGCAGTATTTT.

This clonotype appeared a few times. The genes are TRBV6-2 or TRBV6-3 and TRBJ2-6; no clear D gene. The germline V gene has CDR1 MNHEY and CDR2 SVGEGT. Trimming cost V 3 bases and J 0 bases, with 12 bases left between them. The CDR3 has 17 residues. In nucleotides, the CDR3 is TGTGCCAGCAGTTATGGGTCGTCGGCCTCTGGGGCCAACGTCCTGACTTTC. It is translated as CASSYGSSASGANVLTF.

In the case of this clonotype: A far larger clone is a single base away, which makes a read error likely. The CDR3 DNA is TGTGCCACGGGAATAGCGGGAGGGCCTCGTGAGCAGTACTTC. Encoded protein: CATGIAGGPREQYF. This chain links TRBV27 with TRBJ2-7, with 11 nucleotides matching TRBD2. The CDR3 spans 14 residues. Germline values: CDR1 MNHEY, CDR2 SMNVEV (reference sequence). The J segment lost 7 bases and the V segment lost 10 bases, leaving 12 bases of the junction unmatched.